This T cell receptor (beta chain) originates from a study of post-analysis software for immune sequencing data. Study conclusions and caveats: Five or six TRBV segments, including TRBV5-6, TRBV5-1 and TRBV20-1, were more frequent in patients than controls.

CDR3 length: 14 residues. V lost 0 bases, J lost 6 bases, and 9 bases lay in between. The germline V gene encodes CDR1 SGHTA and CDR2 FQGNSA. Details on this clonotype: Its target is not known.

Unique-molecular-identifier-tagged TCR beta cDNA libraries were used. The yield from roughly 1 to 10 million T cells was roughly 500,000 cDNA molecules in total. TCRdb independently ran MiXCR on the PCR reads; one entry per CDR3 protein. The sample has about 460,000 distinct CDR3 sequences; around 40% are singletons. This receptor was taken from a girl between 10 and 17 years old with multiple sclerosis. This chain joins TRBV7-2 and TRBJ2-1; D possibly corresponds to TRBD2 (5 bases). Sequencing was carried out using blood. In DNA, the CDR3 is TGTGCCAGCAGCTTAGCGCTAGCTCGCAATGAGCAGTTCTTC. Its translation is CASSLALARNEQFF.